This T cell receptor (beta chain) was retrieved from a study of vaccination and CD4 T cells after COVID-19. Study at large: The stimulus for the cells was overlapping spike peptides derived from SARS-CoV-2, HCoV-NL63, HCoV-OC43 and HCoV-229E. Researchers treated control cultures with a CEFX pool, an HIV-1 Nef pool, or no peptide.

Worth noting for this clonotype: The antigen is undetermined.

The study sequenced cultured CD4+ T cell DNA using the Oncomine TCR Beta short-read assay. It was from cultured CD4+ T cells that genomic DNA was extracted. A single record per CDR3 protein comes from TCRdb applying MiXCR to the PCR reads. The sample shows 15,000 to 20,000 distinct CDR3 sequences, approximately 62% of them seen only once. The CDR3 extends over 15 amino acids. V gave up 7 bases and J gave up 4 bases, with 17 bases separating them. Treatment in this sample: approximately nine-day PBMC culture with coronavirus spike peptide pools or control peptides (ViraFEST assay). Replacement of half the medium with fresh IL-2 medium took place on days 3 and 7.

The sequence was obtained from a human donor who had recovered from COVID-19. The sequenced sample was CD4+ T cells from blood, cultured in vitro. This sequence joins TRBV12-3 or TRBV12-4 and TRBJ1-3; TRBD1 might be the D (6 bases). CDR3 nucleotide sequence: TGTGCCAGCACCAGAGGGGGAATGTCAGGAAACACCATATATTTT. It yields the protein CASTRGGMSGNTIYF.